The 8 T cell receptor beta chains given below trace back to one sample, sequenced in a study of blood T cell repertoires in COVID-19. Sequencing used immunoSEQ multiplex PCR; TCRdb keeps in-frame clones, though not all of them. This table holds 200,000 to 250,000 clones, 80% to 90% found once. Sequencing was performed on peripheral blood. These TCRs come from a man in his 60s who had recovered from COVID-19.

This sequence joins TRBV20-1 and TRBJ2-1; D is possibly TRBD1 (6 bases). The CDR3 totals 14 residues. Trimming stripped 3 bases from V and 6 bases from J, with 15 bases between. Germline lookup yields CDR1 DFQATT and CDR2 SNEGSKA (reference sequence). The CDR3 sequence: CSASMGASGNEQFF. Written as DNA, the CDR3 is TGCAGTGCTAGTATGGGGGCTTCCGGCAATGAGCAGTTCTTC.

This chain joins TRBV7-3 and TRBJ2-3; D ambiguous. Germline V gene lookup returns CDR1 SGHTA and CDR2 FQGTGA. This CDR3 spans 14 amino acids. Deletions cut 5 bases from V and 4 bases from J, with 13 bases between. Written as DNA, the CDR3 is TGTGCCAGCAGCCCTTCTAGTGAACCAGATACGCAGTATTTT. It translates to CASSPSSEPDTQYF.

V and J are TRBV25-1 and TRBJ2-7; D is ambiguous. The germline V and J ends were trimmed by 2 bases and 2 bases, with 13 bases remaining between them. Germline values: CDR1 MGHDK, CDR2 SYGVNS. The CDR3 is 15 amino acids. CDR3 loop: CASSEPGGLAYEQYF. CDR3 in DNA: TGTGCCAGCAGTGAACCCGGCGGTCTCGCCTACGAGCAGTACTTC.

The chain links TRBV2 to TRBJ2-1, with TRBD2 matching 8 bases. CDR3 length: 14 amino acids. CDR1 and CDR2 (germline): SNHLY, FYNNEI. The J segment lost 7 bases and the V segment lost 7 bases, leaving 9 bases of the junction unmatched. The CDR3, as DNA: TGTGCCAGCAAGAAGCGGGAGATGGGGAATGAGCAGTTCTTC. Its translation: CASKKREMGNEQFF.

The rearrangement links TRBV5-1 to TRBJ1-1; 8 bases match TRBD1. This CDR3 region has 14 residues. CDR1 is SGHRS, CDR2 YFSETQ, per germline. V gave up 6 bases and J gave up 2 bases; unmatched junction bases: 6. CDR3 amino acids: CASNPTGANTEAFF. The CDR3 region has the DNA TGCGCCAGCAACCCGACAGGGGCTAACACTGAAGCTTTCTTT.

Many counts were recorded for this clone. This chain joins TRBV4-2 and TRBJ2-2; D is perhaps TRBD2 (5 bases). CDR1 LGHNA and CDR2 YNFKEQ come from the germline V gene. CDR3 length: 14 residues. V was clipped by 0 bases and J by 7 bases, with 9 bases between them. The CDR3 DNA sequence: TGTGCCAGCAGCCAAGAATTTGGGAGCGGGGAGCTGTTTTTT. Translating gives CASSQEFGSGELFF.

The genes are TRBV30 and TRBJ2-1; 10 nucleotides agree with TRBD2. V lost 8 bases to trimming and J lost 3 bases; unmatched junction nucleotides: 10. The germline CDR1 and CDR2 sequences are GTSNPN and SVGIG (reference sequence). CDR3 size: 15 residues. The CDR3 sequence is CATAIAGGRYNEQFF. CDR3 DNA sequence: TGTGCCACCGCGATAGCGGGAGGCCGCTACAATGAGCAGTTCTTC.

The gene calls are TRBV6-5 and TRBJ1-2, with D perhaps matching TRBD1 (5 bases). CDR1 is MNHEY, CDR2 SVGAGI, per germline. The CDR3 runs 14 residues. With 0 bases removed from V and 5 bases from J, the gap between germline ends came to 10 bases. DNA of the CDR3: TGTGCCAGCAGTTACTCTCCTGGGGCGTATGGCTACACCTTC. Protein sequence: CASSYSPGAYGYTF.